This is a list of T cell receptor beta chains from one sample in a study of CD8 T cells in Susac syndrome. TCRdb re-called the immunoSEQ multiplex PCR reads with MiXCR, one entry per CDR3 protein. The sample records about 80,000 distinct CDR3 sequences, about 96% being singletons. The sequenced material came from CD8+ T cells from PBMCs. The receptors were sampled from a human donor with Susac syndrome. Both conserved end residues are part of each CDR3. The order of the fields is clone size, V gene, D gene, J gene, CDR3 protein, CDR3 DNA. D genes are given only for firm matches. For some rows the clone size is stated as once, few or many, or as a class when expanded; others skip it.

once,TRBV7-8,TRBD1,TRBJ2-1,CASSSTGHEQFF,TGTGCCAGCAGCTCGACAGGGCATGAGCAGTTCTTC
-,TRBV20-1,-,TRBJ2-7,CSAERDKSEQYF,TGCAGTGCTGAGCGGGACAAGTCTGAGCAGTACTTC
-,TRBV2,TRBD2,TRBJ2-7,CASSEGAGGSYEQYF,TGTGCCAGCAGTGAGGGAGCGGGGGGCTCCTACGAGCAGTACTTC
-,TRBV24-1,-,TRBJ2-1,CATSDRWGDEQFF,TGTGCCACCAGTGATCGGTGGGGGGATGAGCAGTTCTTC
-,TRBV7-9,-,TRBJ1-2,CASSSPAGARGYTF,TGTGCCAGCAGCTCCCCCGCGGGGGCGAGAGGCTACACCTTC
-,TRBV30,TRBD2,TRBJ2-1,CAWSSLAGYNEQFF,TGTGCCTGGAGTAGTCTAGCGGGCTACAATGAGCAGTTCTTC
-,TRBV18,-,TRBJ2-5,CASSPRRDLQETQYF,TGTGCCAGCTCACCACGAAGAGATTTACAAGAGACCCAGTACTTC
-,TRBV12-3/TRBV12-4,TRBD2,TRBJ2-1,CASSFSGGGNEQFF,TGTGCCAGCAGTTTTAGCGGGGGCGGGAATGAGCAGTTCTTC
-,TRBV5-1,-,TRBJ2-7,CASSPGGGGTYEQYF,TGCGCCAGCAGCCCGGGGGGCGGAGGCACCTACGAGCAGTACTTC
-,TRBV27,-,TRBJ1-2,CASSLSARGIYGYTF,TGTGCCAGCAGTTTATCCGCCAGGGGCATCTATGGCTACACCTTC
-,TRBV7-9,-,TRBJ2-7,CASSPTKKYEQYF,TGTGCCAGCAGCCCCACGAAGAAGTACGAGCAGTACTTC
-,TRBV7-9,TRBD1,TRBJ1-6,CASKRDRSPF,TGTGCCAGTAAACGGGACAGGTCCCCCTTT
-,TRBV2,-,TRBJ1-1,CASSEVASEAFF,TGTGCCAGCAGTGAAGTCGCAAGTGAAGCTTTCTTT
-,TRBV20-1,TRBD1,TRBJ2-5,CSANRDRHQETQYF,TGCAGTGCTAACCGGGACAGACACCAAGAGACCCAGTACTTC
-,TRBV20-1,-,TRBJ1-2,CRDPGDLYGYTF,TGCAGGGACCCGGGGGACCTGTATGGCTACACCTTC
-,TRBV28,-,TRBJ2-7,CASSFGVWFYEQYF,TGTGCCAGCAGTTTCGGGGTTTGGTTCTACGAGCAGTACTTC
-,TRBV28,-,TRBJ2-7,CASSFRHYEQYF,TGTGCCAGCAGTTTCCGGCACTACGAGCAGTACTTC
-,TRBV4-3,TRBD2,TRBJ2-1,CASSRNPIAGGSYNEQFF,TGCGCCAGCAGCCGAAACCCGATAGCGGGGGGCTCCTACAATGAGCAGTTCTTC
-,TRBV29-1,TRBD2,TRBJ2-7,CSVEGREKGPYEQYF,TGCAGCGTCGAGGGGCGGGAGAAGGGACCCTACGAGCAGTACTTC
-,TRBV28,-,TRBJ2-7,CASSLGLAYEQYF,TGTGCCAGCAGTTTAGGACTGGCTTACGAGCAGTACTTC
-,TRBV9,-,TRBJ2-5,CASSRQETQYF,TGTGCCAGCTCTAGACAAGAGACCCAGTACTTC
-,TRBV11-1,-,TRBJ2-7,CASSSTGVNEQYF,TGTGCCAGCAGCTCCACCGGGGTGAACGAGCAGTACTTC
-,TRBV27,-,TRBJ2-3,CASSLYGDTQYF,TGTGCCAGCAGTTTGTACGGAGATACGCAGTATTTT
-,TRBV10-3,-,TRBJ2-2,CAISESGELFF,TGTGCCATCAGTGAGTCGGGGGAGCTGTTTTTT
-,TRBV7-3,TRBD2,TRBJ2-5,CASSLSSGGAGETQYF,TGTGCCAGCAGCTTATCTAGCGGGGGGGCCGGAGAGACCCAGTACTTC
-,TRBV11-2,-,TRBJ2-4,CASSLGAGHPIAKNIQYF,TGTGCCAGCAGCTTAGGCGCTGGACATCCAATAGCCAAAAACATTCAGTACTTC
-,TRBV5-1,-,TRBJ1-1,CASSIGQNTEAFF,TGCGCCAGCAGCATCGGACAGAACACTGAAGCTTTCTTT
-,TRBV5-1,TRBD1,TRBJ2-4,CASSLPGTGVNIQYF,TGCGCCAGCAGCTTACCCGGGACAGGGGTTAACATTCAGTACTTC
-,TRBV6-5,TRBD2,TRBJ2-3,CASSYQTSGSTDTQYF,TGTGCCAGCAGTTACCAAACTAGCGGATCCACAGATACGCAGTATTTT
-,TRBV9,-,TRBJ2-4,CASSLRNPGPTSDIQYF,TGTGCCAGCAGCCTCCGTAATCCGGGGCCCACCTCGGACATTCAGTACTTC
-,TRBV20-1,-,TRBJ2-7,CSARDLQTSYEQYF,TGCAGTGCTAGAGATCTACAGACCTCCTACGAGCAGTACTTC
-,TRBV27,-,TRBJ2-5,CASSSQGRYQETQYF,TGTGCCAGCAGTTCACAGGGGAGGTACCAAGAGACCCAGTACTTC
-,TRBV27,-,TRBJ1-6,CASSFWADYNSPLHF,TGTGCCAGCAGTTTCTGGGCCGATTATAATTCACCCCTCCACTTT
-,TRBV13,TRBD2,TRBJ2-1,CASSYGTSGPRPHEQFF,TGTGCCAGCAGCTACGGGACTAGCGGCCCTCGTCCCCATGAGCAGTTCTTC
-,TRBV30,TRBD2,TRBJ2-5,CACQTSGSQETQYF,TGTGCCTGCCAGACTAGCGGATCCCAAGAGACCCAGTACTTC
-,TRBV28,-,TRBJ1-5,CASSFPFGGIHQPQHF,TGTGCCAGCAGTTTCCCATTTGGAGGGATTCATCAGCCCCAGCATTTT
-,TRBV29-1,-,TRBJ2-1,CSVAGFGLGAINEQFF,TGCAGCGTTGCGGGGTTCGGGCTAGGGGCCATCAATGAGCAGTTCTTC
-,TRBV20-1,-,TRBJ1-1,CSARQQNTEAFF,TGCAGTGCTAGACAACAGAACACTGAAGCTTTCTTT
-,TRBV27,-,TRBJ2-7,CASSPNREPYEQYF,TGTGCCAGCTCTCCCAACAGGGAACCCTACGAGCAGTACTTC
-,TRBV9,TRBD1,TRBJ1-2,CASSARDRGYGYTF,TGTGCCAGCAGCGCAAGGGACAGGGGGTATGGCTACACCTTC
-,TRBV20-1,-,TRBJ1-2,CSARRGSNYGYTF,TGCAGTGCTCGCCGAGGATCTAACTATGGCTACACCTTC
-,TRBV12-3/TRBV12-4,-,TRBJ1-5,CASSPRNQPQHF,TGTGCCAGCAGTCCACGCAATCAGCCCCAGCATTTT